The sequence of this T cell receptor beta chain was determined in a study of T cell repertoires in cytomegalovirus infection. Study as a whole: CMV infection together with matching HLA type was indicated by public TCR beta signatures.

This clonotype has at least ten counts. TCRdb processed the reads anew with MiXCR; each CDR3 protein has one entry. This sample has fewer than 200,000 distinct CDR3 sequences; approximately 15% occur once, and the top ten carry approximately 30%. V was trimmed by 3 bases and J by 0 bases, leaving 12 bases between them. CDR1 and CDR2 from the germline V gene are PRHDT and FYEKMQ (reference sequence). The CDR3 extends over 15 amino acids. The source of this sequence is a human donor in good health (CMV status not recorded). Some clones in this sample may be carry-over from other donors' samples. Input material: PBMCs. This chain joins TRBV13 and TRBJ2-7; possibly TRBD1 for D (6 bases). CDR3 amino acids: CASSFRTVHSYEQYF. DNA for the CDR3: TGTGCCAGCAGCTTCAGGACAGTCCACTCCTACGAGCAGTACTTC.